Below, one T cell receptor beta chain is given with its context. The antigen remains undetermined. V was cut by 0 bases and J by 2 bases, with 9 bases left in between. The CDR3 contains 14 residues. Per the germline V gene, CDR1 is GTSNPN and CDR2 is SVGIG (reference sequence). The data derive from a study of cytomegalovirus exposure and HLA in healthy donors. Points from the study as a whole: Specific recognition of CMV antigens was confirmed in vitro for a few chains (all CMV-associated). Fewer than 200 TCR beta chains were listed as cytomegalovirus-associated.

Assay: immunoSEQ multiplex PCR; the TCRdb copy retains only in-frame clones and omits some. There are some 240,000 clones in the sample; about nine tenths occur only once, and approximately 2% lies in the top ten. The chain combines TRBV30 with TRBJ2-3; D gene ambiguous. The origin of this receptor is a young woman in good health and CMV-seropositive. Input material: PBMCs. DNA for the CDR3: TGTGCCTGGAGTGTACTGCGAAACACAGATACGCAGTATTTT. This sequence encodes CAWSVLRNTDTQYF.